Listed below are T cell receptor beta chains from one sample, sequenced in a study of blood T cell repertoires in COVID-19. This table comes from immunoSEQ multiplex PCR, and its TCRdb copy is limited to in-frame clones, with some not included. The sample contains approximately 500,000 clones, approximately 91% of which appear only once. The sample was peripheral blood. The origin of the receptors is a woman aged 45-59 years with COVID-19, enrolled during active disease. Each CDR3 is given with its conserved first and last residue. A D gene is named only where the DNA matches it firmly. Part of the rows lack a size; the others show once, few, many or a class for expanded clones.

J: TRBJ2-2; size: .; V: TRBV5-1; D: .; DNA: TGCGCCAGCAGCTTTCTACAGGGAACCGGGGAGCTGTTTTTT; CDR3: CASSFLQGTGELFF
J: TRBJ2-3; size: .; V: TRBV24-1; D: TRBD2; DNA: TGTGCCACCAGTGACAGACTAGCGGGAGACACAGATACGCAGTATTTT; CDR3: CATSDRLAGDTDTQYF
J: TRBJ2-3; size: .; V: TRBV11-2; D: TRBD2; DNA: TGTGCCACCAAGCTAGCGGGGGGTTTAGATACGCAGTATTTT; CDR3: CATKLAGGLDTQYF
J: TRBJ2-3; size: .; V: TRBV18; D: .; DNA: TGTGCCAGCTCGGTTACAGGGTCTAGCACAGATACGCAGTATTTT; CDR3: CASSVTGSSTDTQYF
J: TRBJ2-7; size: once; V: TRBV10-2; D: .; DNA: TGCGCCAGCAGTGAGTCGGCAGAAACCTACGAGCAGTACTTC; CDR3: CASSESAETYEQYF
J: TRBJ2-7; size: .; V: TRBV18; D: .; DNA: TGTGCCAGCTCACTTGGGGGGTCCTACGAGCAGTACTTC; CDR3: CASSLGGSYEQYF
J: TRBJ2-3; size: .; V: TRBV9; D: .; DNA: TGTGCCAGCAGCCCTTGGCTCCGCACAGATACGCAGTATTTT; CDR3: CASSPWLRTDTQYF
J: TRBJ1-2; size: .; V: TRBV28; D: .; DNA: TGTGCCAGCAGTATCATACAGGGTGGCTACACCTTC; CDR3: CASSIIQGGYTF
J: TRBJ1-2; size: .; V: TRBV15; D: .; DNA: TGTGCCACCAGCAGCGGGGGGGGAGGCTATGGCTACACCTTC; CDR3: CATSSGGGGYGYTF
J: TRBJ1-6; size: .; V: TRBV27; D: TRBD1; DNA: TGTGCCAGCAGCGCTACAGGGGAACCCTATAATTCACCCCTCCACTTT; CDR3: CASSATGEPYNSPLHF
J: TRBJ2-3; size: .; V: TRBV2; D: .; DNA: TGTGCCAGCACCGTAGACGGGATAGCGCAGTATTTT; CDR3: CASTVDGIAQYF
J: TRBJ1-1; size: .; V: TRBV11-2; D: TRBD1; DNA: TGTGCCAGCAGTTGGACAGGGAACACTGAAGCTTTCTTT; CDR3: CASSWTGNTEAFF
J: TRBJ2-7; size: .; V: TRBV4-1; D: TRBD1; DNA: TGCGCCAGCAGCCAGAGGACAGGGGGTACCTACGAGCAGTACTTC; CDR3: CASSQRTGGTYEQYF
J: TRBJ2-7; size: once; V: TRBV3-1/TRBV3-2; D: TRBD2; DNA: TGTGCCAGCAGCCCCGGACTAGCGGGGGGAATCTACGAGCAGTACTTC; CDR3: CASSPGLAGGIYEQYF
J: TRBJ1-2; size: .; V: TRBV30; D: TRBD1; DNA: TGTGCCTGGAGTAGAGGACAGGGAGGTGGCTACACCTTC; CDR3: CAWSRGQGGGYTF
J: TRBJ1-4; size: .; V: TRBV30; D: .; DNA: TGTGCCTGGAGTGTATACTATGCAACTAATGAAAAACTGTTTTTT; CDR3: CAWSVYYATNEKLFF
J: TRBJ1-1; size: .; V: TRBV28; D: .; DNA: TGTGCCAGCATCTCCTATACCGTCGACACTGAAGCTTTCTTT; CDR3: CASISYTVDTEAFF
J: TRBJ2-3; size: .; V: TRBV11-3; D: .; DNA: TGTGCCAGCAGCTTAACATCAGATACGCAGTATTTT; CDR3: CASSLTSDTQYF
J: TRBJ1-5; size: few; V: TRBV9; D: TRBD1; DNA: TGTGCCAGCAGCGTAGTAGGGAGGACAGGTGCCCGCAATCAGCCCCAGCATTTT; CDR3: CASSVVGRTGARNQPQHF
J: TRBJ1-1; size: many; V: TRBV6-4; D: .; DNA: TGTGCCAGCAGTCCGCTGGCAGGGGCTAACACTGAAGCTTTCTTT; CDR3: CASSPLAGANTEAFF
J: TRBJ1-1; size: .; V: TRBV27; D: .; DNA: TGTGCCAGCAGTTTATCACAGGGAAGTGAAGCTTTCTTT; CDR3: CASSLSQGSEAFF
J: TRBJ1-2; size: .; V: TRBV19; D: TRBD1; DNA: TGTGCCAGTAGTGGGAGAGGGACAGATGCTAACTATGGCTACACCTTC; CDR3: CASSGRGTDANYGYTF
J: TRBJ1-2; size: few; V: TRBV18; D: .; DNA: TGTGCCAGCTCCCGCGGGAGGGACTATGGCTACACCTTC; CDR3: CASSRGRDYGYTF
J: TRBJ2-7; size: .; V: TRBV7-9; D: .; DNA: TGTGCCAGCAGCCGGAGCATGCAGATCTACGAGCAGTACTTC; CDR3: CASSRSMQIYEQYF
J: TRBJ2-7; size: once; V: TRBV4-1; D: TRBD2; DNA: TGCGCCAGCAGCCAGACAATTAGCGGGGGGGTTACCTACGAGCAGTACTTC; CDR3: CASSQTISGGVTYEQYF
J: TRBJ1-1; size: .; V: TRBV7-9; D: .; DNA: TGTGCCAGCAGCTTAGCGATGGACATGGGTTTT; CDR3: CASSLAMDMGF
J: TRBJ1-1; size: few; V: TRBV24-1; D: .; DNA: TGTGCCACCAGTCCGCGGGAGAACACTGAAGCTTTCTTT; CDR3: CATSPRENTEAFF
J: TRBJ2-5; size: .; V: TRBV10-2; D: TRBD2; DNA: TGCGCCAGCAGTGAGTCTACGGGGGGTAGAGAGACCCAGTACTTC; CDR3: CASSESTGGRETQYF
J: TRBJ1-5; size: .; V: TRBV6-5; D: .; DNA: TGTGCCAGCAGTTTAATCTCGGACAAAACGCCCCAGCATTTT; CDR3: CASSLISDKTPQHF
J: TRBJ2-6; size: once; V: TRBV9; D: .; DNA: TGTGCCAGCGGTCCGGGTGACGGTTCCTCTGGGGCCAACGTCCTGACTTTC; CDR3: CASGPGDGSSGANVLTF
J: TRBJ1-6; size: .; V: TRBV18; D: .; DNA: TGTGCCAGCTCACACACAGGGTTGTCCTATAATTCACCCCTCCACTTT; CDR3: CASSHTGLSYNSPLHF
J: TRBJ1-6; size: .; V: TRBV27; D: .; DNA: TGTGCCAGCAGTTTTCGCCAGGGAGGTTCACCCCTCCACTTT; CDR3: CASSFRQGGSPLHF
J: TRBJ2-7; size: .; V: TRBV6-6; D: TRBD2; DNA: TGTGCCAGCAGCGCTAGCGGGGCGGTCTACGAGCAGTACTTC; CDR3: CASSASGAVYEQYF
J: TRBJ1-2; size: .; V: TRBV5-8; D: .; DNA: TGTGCCAGCAGTCTAAGCCCCAGCTACACCTTC; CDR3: CASSLSPSYTF
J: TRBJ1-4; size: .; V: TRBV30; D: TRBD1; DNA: TGTGCCTGGAGTCCCGCCCGGACAGGACGCCATATAAATGAAAAACTGTTTTTT; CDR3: CAWSPARTGRHINEKLFF
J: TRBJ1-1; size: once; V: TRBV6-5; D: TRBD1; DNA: TGTGCCAGCAGTTACTCGGACAGGGGCTCCGAAGCTTTCTTT; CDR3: CASSYSDRGSEAFF
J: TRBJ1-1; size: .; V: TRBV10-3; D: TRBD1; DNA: TGTGCCATCAGATTCGATTTAGACAGGGTCACTGAAGCTTTCTTT; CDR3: CAIRFDLDRVTEAFF
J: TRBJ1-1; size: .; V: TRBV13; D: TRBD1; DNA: TGTGCCAGCAGCCCCCCCCAGGGGGCTTTCACTGAAGCTTTCTTT; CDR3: CASSPPQGAFTEAFF
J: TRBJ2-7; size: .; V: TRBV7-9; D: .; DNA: TGTGCCAGCAGCTTGACAGACTACGAGCAGTACTTC; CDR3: CASSLTDYEQYF
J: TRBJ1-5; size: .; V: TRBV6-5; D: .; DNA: TGTGCCAGCGCGGACACCATGGATCAGCCCCAGCATTTT; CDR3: CASADTMDQPQHF
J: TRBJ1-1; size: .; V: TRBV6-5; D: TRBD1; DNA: TGTGCCAGCGGGTCGGACAGGGGGAGGACTGAAGCTTTCTTT; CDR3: CASGSDRGRTEAFF
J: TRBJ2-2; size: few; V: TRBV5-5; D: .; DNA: TGTGCCAGCAGCTTGGGGCCAGAACACAACACCGGGGAGCTGTTTTTT; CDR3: CASSLGPEHNTGELFF
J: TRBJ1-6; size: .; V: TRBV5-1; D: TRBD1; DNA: TGCGCCAGCAGCTTGGCCGGGACAGGGTATTCACCCCTCCACTTT; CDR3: CASSLAGTGYSPLHF